This note documents a single T cell receptor (beta chain) sequence. This sample was taken from a study of T cells in Graves' hyperthyroidism and ophthalmopathy. The V and J ends lost 6 bases and 7 bases, in that order; junction bases with no gene match: 7. Germline assignment: CDR1 MNHNS and CDR2 SASEGT. CDR3 size: 15 residues. Amplified regions were TCR beta CDR3 sequences from RNA transcripts. The study used the HTBI primer set for a first-round RT-PCR of the TCR CDR3. MiXCR, applied by TCRdb to the multiplex PCR reads, yields one record per CDR3 protein. The table includes approximately 360,000 distinct CDR3 sequences, about a sixth detected once.

The TCR comes from a woman aged 18-29 years with Graves' hyperthyroidism that later progressed to Graves' ophthalmopathy. Sequenced: blood. This chain connects TRBV6-1 to TRBJ1-6, with 9 positions matching TRBD1. The CDR3 spells CASSPYGQGNSPLHF. For the CDR3, the DNA is TGTGCCAGCAGCCCCTACGGACAGGGGAATTCACCCCTCCACTTT.